Below, 6 T cell receptor beta chains from the same sample are listed, as sequenced in a study of glioma-infiltrating T cells after dendritic cell vaccination. TCRdb's table, derived via immunoSEQ multiplex PCR, lists solely in-frame clones and lacks some. Of about 87,000 clones detected, roughly 87% appear once; the ten largest clones hold around 7%. The time point: after dendritic cell vaccination, including at tumor progression/relapse. The sample in question was blood, obtained after dendritic cell vaccination. The source is a human donor with glioblastoma.

The chain has TRBV6-1 and TRBJ2-3, with TRBD2 matching 8 bases. After removal of 4 bases from V and 8 bases from J, the junction contained 11 bases not matched to a gene. The CDR3 is made up of 15 amino acids. Germline-derived CDR1 and CDR2 are MNHNS and SASEGT. The CDR3 loop is CASSASGGGGFTQYF. The CDR3 DNA follows: TGTGCCAGCAGTGCGAGCGGGGGTGGGGGGTTTACGCAGTATTTT.

The chain couples TRBV6-6 to TRBJ2-2, with TRBD2 as a possible D gene (6 bases). Trimming left V 2 bases short and J 5 bases short, with 15 bases between. Germline V lookup: CDR1 MNHNY, CDR2 SVGAGI (reference sequence). The CDR3 extends over 16 amino acids. The CDR3, as DNA: TGTGCCAGCAGTTACGAGTCCCGGGACTTGACCGGGGAGCTGTTTTTT. Encoded protein: CASSYESRDLTGELFF.

The J gene is TRBJ1-6, the V gene TRBV5-1, with D maybe TRBD1 (5 bases). The CDR3 spans 14 residues. Germline V lookup: CDR1 SGHRS, CDR2 YFSETQ. Trimming cost V 4 bases and J 9 bases, with 14 bases left between them. The DNA for the CDR3 is TGCGCCAGCAGCAAGCCGGGGGATCGTTCACCCCTCCACTTT. It translates to CASSKPGDRSPLHF.

For this clone: Additional DNA sequences in this sample encode the identical CDR3. The chain carries TRBV6-6 and TRBJ1-1; D is perhaps TRBD1 (6 bases). Germline V lookup: CDR1 MNHNY, CDR2 SVGAGI (reference sequence). The CDR3 spans 12 residues. Trimming removed 4 bases at V and 8 bases at J, with 11 bases between. In DNA form, the CDR3 reads TGTGCCAGCAGTTCACAGGGAACCGAAGCTTTCTTT. Encoded protein: CASSSQGTEAFF.

J is TRBJ2-7 and V is TRBV19; 13 bases are a match to TRBD2. The CDR3 is 15 amino acids. V lost 5 bases, J lost 4 bases, and 5 bases stayed unmatched. Germline V CDR1 and CDR2: LNHDA, SQIVND (reference sequence). The DNA for the CDR3 is TGTGCCAGTAGTGCCCGACTAGCGGGGGGATACGAGCAGTACTTC. Residues: CASSARLAGGYEQYF.

V and J are TRBV5-6 and TRBJ2-6, with 8 bases lining up with TRBD1. The CDR3 loop spans 18 amino acids. The germline V gene has CDR1 SGHDT and CDR2 YYEEEE. V lost 3 bases to trimming and J lost 4 bases; unmatched junction nucleotides: 12. The CDR3 here is CASSWGPSTGVGANVLTF. The CDR3 DNA reads as TGTGCCAGCAGCTGGGGGCCCTCGACAGGGGTCGGGGCCAACGTCCTGACTTTC.